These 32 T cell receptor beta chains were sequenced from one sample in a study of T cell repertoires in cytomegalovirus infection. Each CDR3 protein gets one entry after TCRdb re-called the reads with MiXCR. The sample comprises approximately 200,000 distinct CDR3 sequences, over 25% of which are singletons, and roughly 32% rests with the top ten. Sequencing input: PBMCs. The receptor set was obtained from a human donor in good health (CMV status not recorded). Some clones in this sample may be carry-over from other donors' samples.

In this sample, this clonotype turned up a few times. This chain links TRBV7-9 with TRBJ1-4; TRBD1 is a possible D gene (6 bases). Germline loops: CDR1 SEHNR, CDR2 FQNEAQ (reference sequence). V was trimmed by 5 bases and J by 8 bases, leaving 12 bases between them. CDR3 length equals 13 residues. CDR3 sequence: CASSDLDREKLFF. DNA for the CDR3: TGTGCCAGCAGCGACCTGGACAGAGAAAAACTGTTTTTT.

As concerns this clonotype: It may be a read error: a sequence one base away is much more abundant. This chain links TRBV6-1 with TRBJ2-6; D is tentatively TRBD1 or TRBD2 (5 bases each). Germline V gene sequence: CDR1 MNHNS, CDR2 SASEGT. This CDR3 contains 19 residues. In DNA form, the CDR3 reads TGTGCCAGCAATGAAGGTATGCAGGGAGCAGTTTCTGGGGCCAACGTCCTGACTTTC. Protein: CASNEGMQGAVSGANVLTF.

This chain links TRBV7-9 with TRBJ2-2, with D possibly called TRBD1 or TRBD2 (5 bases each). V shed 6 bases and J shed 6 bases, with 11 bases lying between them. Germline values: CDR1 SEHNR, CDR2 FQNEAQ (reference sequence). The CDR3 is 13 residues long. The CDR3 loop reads CASRAGRAGELFF. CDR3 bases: TGTGCCAGCAGGGCAGGGAGAGCCGGGGAGCTGTTTTTT.

CDR3 DNA sequence: TGCAGTGCTCTCCAAATTGACTCAGCTTATCAGCCCCAGCATTTT. It codes for CSALQIDSAYQPQHF. The rearrangement links TRBV20-1 to TRBJ1-5, with D unclear. The CDR3 consists of 15 residues. Looked up from germline, CDR1 is DFQATT and CDR2 is SNEGSKA (reference sequence). Trimming took 5 bases from V and 5 from J, leaving 19 bases between them.

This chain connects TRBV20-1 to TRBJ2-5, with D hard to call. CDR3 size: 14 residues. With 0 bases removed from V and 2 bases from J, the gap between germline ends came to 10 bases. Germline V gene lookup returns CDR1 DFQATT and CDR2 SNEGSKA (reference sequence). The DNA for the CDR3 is TGCAGTGCTAGAGATGTAGGAGAACAAGAGACCCAGTACTTC. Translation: CSARDVGEQETQYF.

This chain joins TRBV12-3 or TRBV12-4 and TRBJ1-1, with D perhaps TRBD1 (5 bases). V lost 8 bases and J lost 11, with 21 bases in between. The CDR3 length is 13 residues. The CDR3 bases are TGTGCCAGCGTGCTCGGGACCGCTACTCCTGCTTTCTTT. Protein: CASVLGTATPAFF.

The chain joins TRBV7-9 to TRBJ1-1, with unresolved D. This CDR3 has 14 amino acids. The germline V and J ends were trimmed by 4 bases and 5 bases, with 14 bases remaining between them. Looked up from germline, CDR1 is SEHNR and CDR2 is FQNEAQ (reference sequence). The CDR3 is CASSSLRGGTEAFF. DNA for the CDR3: TGTGCCAGCAGCTCGCTGCGCGGAGGGACTGAAGCTTTCTTT. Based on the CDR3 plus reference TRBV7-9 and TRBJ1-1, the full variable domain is DTGVSQNPRHKITKRGQNVTFRCDPISEHNRLYWYRQTLGQGPEFLTYFQNEAQLEKSRLLSDRFSAERPKGSFSTLEIQRTEQGDSAMYLCASSSLRGGTEAFFGQGTRLTVV.

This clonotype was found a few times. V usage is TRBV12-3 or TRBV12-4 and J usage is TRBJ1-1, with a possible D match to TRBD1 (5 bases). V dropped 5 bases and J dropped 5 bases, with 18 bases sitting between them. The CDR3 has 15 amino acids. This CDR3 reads CASSPSGTAGTEAFF. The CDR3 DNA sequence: TGTGCCAGCAGTCCATCCGGGACGGCGGGAACTGAAGCTTTCTTT.

The chain's CDR3 is CASSSPGSTTDTQYF. The CDR3 DNA sequence: TGTGCCAGCAGTTCCCCTGGGTCTACCACAGATACGCAGTATTTT. The V gene is TRBV28, the J gene TRBJ2-3; no definite D call. The CDR3 sequence is 15 residues long. The germline gives CDR1 MDHEN, CDR2 SYDVKM. Trimming left V 4 bases short and J 2 bases short, with 13 bases between. The full variable domain, with the rest looked up from reference TRBV28 and TRBJ2-3, is DVKVTQSSRYLVKRTGEKVFLECVQDMDHENMFWYRQDPGLGLRLIYFSYDVKMKEKGDIPEGYSVSREKKERFSLILESASTNQTSMYLCASSSPGSTTDTQYFGPGTRLTVL.

CDR3 DNA: TGTGCCAGTAGTCTGAGGACGGATACCTACGAGCAGTACTTC. As protein: CASSLRTDTYEQYF. The J gene is TRBJ2-7, the V gene TRBV19; D not certain. From germline, CDR1 is LNHDA and CDR2 SQIVND (reference sequence). Trimming shortened V by 5 bases and J by 2 bases, and 13 bases separated the two germline ends. The CDR3 extends over 14 amino acids.

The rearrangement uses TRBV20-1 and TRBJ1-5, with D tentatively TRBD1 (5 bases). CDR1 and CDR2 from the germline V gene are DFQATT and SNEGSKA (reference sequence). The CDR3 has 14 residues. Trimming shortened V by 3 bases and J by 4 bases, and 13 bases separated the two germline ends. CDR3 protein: CSARQGNGNQPQHF. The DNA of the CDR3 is TGCAGTGCTAGGCAGGGTAATGGTAATCAGCCCCAGCATTTT.

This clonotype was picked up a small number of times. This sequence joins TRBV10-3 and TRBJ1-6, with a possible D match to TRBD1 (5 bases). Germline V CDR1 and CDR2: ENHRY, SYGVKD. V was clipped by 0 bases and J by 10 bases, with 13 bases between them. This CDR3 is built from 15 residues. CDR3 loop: CAISESRGRSSPLHF. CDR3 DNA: TGTGCCATCAGTGAGTCTCGGGGCAGGTCGTCACCCCTCCACTTT.

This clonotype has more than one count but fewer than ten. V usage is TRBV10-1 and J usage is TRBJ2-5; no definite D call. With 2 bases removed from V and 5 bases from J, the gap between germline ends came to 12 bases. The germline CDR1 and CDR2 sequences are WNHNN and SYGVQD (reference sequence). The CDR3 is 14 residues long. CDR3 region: CASSEGRLSETQYF. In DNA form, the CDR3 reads TGCGCCAGCAGTGAGGGCCGGCTGAGCGAGACCCAGTACTTC.

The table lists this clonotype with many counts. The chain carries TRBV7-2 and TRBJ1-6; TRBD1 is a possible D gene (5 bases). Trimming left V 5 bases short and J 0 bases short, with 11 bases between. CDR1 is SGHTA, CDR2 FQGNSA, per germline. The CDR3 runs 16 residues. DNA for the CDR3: TGTGCCAGCAGCCACAGGACAACCTCCTATAATTCACCCCTCCACTTT. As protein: CASSHRTTSYNSPLHF.

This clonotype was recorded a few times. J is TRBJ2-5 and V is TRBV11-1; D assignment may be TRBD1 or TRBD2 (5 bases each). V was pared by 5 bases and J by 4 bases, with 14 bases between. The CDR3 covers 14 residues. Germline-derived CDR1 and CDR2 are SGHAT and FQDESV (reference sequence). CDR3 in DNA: TGTGCCAGCAGCCCGGGGCAATTGGGAGAGACCCAGTACTTC. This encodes CASSPGQLGETQYF.

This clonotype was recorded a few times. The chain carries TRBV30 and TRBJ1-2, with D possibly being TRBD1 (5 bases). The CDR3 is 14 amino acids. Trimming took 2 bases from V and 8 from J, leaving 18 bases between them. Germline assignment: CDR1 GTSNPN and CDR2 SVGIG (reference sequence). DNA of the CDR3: TGTGCCTGGAGTCCCCTTCCCAGGGTGGACGGCTACACCTTC. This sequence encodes CAWSPLPRVDGYTF. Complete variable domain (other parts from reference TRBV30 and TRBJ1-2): SQTIHQWPATLVQPVGSPLSLECTVEGTSNPNLYWYRQAAGRGLQLLFYSVGIGQISSEVPQNLSASRPQDRQFILSSKKLLLSDSGFYLCAWSPLPRVDGYTFGSGTRLTVV.

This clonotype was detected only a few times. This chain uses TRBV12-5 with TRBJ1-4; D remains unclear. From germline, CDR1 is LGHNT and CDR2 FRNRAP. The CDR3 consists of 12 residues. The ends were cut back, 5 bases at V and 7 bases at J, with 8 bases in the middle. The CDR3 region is CASGPSSEKLFF. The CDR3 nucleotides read TGTGCTAGTGGTCCATCCAGTGAAAAACTGTTTTTT.

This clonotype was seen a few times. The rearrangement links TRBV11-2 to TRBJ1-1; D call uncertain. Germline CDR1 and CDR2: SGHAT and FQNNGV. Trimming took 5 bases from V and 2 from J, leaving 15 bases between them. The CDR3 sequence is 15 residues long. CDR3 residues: CASSAQVGLNTEAFF. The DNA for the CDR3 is TGTGCCAGCAGCGCGCAAGTTGGCCTAAACACTGAAGCTTTCTTT.

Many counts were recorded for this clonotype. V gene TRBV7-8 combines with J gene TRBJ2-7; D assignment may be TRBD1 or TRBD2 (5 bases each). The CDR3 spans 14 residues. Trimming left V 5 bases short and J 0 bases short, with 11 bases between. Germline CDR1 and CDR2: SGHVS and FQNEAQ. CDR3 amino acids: CASSPMGVSYEQYF. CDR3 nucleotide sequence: TGTGCCAGCAGCCCCATGGGGGTCTCCTACGAGCAGTACTTC.

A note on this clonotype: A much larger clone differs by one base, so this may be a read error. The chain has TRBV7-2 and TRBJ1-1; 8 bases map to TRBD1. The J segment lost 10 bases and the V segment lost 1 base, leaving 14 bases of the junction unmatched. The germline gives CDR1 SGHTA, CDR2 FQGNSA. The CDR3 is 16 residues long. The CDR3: CASSLGPPGTGRAAFF. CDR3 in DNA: TGTGCCAGCAGCTTAGGACCCCCCGGGACAGGAAGGGCAGCTTTCTTT.

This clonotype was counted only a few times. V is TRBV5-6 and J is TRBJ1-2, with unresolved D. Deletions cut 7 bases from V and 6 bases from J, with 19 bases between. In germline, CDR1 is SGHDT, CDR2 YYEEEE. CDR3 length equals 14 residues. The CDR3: CASGYPDLSDGYTF. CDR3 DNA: TGTGCCAGCGGCTATCCGGACCTATCGGATGGCTACACCTTC.

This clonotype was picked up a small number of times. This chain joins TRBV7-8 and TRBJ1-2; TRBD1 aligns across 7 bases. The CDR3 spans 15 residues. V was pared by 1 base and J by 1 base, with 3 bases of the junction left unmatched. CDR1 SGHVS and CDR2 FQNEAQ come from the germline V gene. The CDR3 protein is CASSLDRGYNYGYTF. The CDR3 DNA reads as TGTGCCAGCAGCTTAGACAGGGGTTATAACTATGGCTACACCTTC.

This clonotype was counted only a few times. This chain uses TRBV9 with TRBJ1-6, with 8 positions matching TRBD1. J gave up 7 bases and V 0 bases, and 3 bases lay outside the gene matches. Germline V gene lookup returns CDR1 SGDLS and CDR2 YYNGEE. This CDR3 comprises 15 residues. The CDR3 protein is CASSVVGDRNSPLHF. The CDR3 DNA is TGTGCCAGCAGCGTAGTAGGGGACAGGAATTCACCCCTCCACTTT.

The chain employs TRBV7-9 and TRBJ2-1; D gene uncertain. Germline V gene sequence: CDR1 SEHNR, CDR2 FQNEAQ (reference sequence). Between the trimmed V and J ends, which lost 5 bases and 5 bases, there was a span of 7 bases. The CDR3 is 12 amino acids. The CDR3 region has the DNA TGTGCCAGCAGCGTAGGAGACAATGAGCAGTTCTTC. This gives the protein CASSVGDNEQFF.

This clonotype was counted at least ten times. CDR3 sequence reads: CASSLDLQGGYGYTF. The CDR3 DNA reads TGTGCCAGCAGCTTAGATCTCCAGGGTGGCTATGGCTACACCTTC. This chain connects TRBV11-2 to TRBJ1-2; a possible D gene is TRBD1 (5 bases). V was clipped by 0 bases and J by 4 bases, with 12 bases between them. The germline V gene has CDR1 SGHAT and CDR2 FQNNGV. There are 15 residues in the CDR3.

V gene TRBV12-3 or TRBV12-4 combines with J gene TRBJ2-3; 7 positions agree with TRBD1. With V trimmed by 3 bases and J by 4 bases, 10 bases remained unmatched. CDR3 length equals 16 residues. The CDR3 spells CASSLARQGGPDTQYF. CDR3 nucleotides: TGTGCCAGCAGTTTGGCCCGACAAGGGGGCCCAGATACGCAGTATTTT.

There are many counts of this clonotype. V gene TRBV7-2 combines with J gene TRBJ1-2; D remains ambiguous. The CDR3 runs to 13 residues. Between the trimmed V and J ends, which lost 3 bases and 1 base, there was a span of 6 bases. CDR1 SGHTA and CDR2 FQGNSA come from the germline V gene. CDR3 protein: CASSFRSNYGYTF. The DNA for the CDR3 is TGTGCCAGCAGCTTTCGGAGTAACTATGGCTACACCTTC.

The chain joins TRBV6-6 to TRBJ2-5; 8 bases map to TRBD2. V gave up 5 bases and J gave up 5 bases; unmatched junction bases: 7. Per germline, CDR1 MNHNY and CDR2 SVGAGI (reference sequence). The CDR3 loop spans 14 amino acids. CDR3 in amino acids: CASSPGLVGETQYF. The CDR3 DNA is TGTGCCAGCAGTCCGGGACTAGTGGGGGAGACCCAGTACTTC.

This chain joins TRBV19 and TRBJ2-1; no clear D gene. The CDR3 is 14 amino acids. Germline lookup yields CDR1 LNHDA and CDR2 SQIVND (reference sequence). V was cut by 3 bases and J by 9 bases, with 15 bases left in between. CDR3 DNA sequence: TGTGCCAGTAGTATTCCCCTACCAACCGGTGAGCAGTTCTTC. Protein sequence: CASSIPLPTGEQFF.

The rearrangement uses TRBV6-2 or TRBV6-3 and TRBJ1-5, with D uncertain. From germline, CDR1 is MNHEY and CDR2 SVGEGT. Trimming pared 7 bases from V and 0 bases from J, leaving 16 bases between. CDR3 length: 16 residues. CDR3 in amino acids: CASTGGGGLSNQPQHF. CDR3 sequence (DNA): TGTGCCAGCACGGGTGGAGGAGGCCTTAGCAATCAGCCCCAGCATTTT.

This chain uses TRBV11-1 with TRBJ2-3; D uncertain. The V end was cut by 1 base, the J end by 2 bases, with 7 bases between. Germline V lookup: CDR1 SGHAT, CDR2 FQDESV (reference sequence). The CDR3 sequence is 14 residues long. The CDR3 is CASSLGGDTDTQYF. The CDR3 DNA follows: TGTGCCAGCAGCTTAGGAGGTGACACAGATACGCAGTATTTT.

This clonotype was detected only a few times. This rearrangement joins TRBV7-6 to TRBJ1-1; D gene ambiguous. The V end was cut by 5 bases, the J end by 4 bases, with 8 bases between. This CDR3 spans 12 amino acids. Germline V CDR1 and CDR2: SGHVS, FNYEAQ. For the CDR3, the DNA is TGTGCCAGCAGCCTAATAGGCACTGAAGCTTTCTTT. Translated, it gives CASSLIGTEAFF.